Below are 25 T cell receptor beta chains sequenced from a single sample in a study of blood T cells in healthy people across ages. A sample-barcoded 5' primer and a J-beta primer mix were used in a second PCR of roughly 7 to 11 cycles. Each CDR3 protein is one row after TCRdb ran MiXCR on the 5' RACE reads. Of 600,000 to 850,000 distinct CDR3 sequences detected, just under 25% appear once; the ten largest clones hold more than 8.5%. This sample was shared with a second study, whose subject was T cells of mothers and their children.

The sample comprised blood. These receptor sequences come from a boy between 10 and 17 years old in good health.

The chain couples TRBV12-3 or TRBV12-4 to TRBJ2-1; D is perhaps TRBD1 (6 bases). With the DNA end fitting TRBJ2-7 better, the J assignment may be wrong. This CDR3 contains 13 residues. CDR3 coding DNA: TGTGCCAGCAGCATGACAGGACACTACGAGCAGTACTTC. Translation gives CASSMTGHYEQYF.

The V call is TRBV12-3 or TRBV12-4, the J call TRBJ1-3, with D unresolved. This CDR3 has 17 residues. V was shortened by 4 bases and J by 0 bases, with 16 bases between the two germline ends. This CDR3 is CASSSTPLVGSGNTIYF. The CDR3 DNA reads TGTGCCAGCAGTTCAACGCCCCTCGTTGGCTCTGGAAACACCATATATTTT.

This clonotype was counted only a few times. The V and J genes are TRBV24-1 and TRBJ1-2, with no clear D. The V end lost 4 bases, the J end lost 4 bases, and 12 bases lay between the germline ends. This CDR3 is built from 14 residues. Germline CDR1 KGHDR, CDR2 SFDVKD. CDR3 sequence (DNA): TGTGCCACCAGTGACACCGGGCCTCTCTATGGCTACACCTTC. Translated, it gives CATSDTGPLYGYTF.

This chain links TRBV29-1 with TRBJ2-7; maybe TRBD2 (6 bases). There are 13 residues in the CDR3. Germline V gene sequence: CDR1 SQVTM, CDR2 ANQGSEA. V lost 4 bases and J lost 5, with 15 bases in between. The CDR3 here is CSVGGRAGHEQYF. Written as DNA, the CDR3 is TGCAGCGTTGGAGGCCGAGCGGGCCACGAGCAGTACTTC.

This chain uses TRBV27 with TRBJ2-5; 12 bases match TRBD1. Judging by the DNA end, TRBJ2-1 fits better; the J call may be wrong. This CDR3 has 16 residues. Germline CDR1 MNHEY, CDR2 SMNVEV (reference sequence). DNA of the CDR3: TGTGCCAGCAGACTTTTCCGGGACAGGGGGCCTAATGAGCAGTTCTTC. Amino acid sequence: CASRLFRDRGPNEQFF.

The DNA for the CDR3 is TGTGCCAGCAGGCGAGAATCAAGCAGGGCTCAGCCCCAGCATTTT. Encoded protein: CASRRESSRAQPQHF. V is TRBV28 and J is TRBJ1-5, with TRBD1 as a possible D gene (5 bases). The V end lost 6 bases, the J end lost 6 bases, and 18 bases lay between the germline ends. This CDR3 region has 15 residues. Per the germline V gene, CDR1 is MDHEN and CDR2 is SYDVKM.

The V and J genes are TRBV2 and TRBJ1-2, with D unresolved. From germline, CDR1 is SNHLY and CDR2 FYNNEI. The CDR3 is made up of 12 amino acids. Trimming removed 2 bases from V and 3 bases from J, with 4 bases in between. CDR3 nucleotides: TGTGCCAGCAGTGAAACATACTATGGCTACACCTTC. Translating gives CASSETYYGYTF. Looking up the rest from reference TRBV2 and TRBJ1-2 gives the full variable domain: EPEVTQTPSHQVTQMGQEVILRCVPISNHLYFYWYRQILGQKVEFLVSFYNNEISEKSEIFDDQFSVERPDGSNFTLKIRSTKLEDSAMYFCASSETYYGYTFGSGTRLTVV.

This clonotype was detected only a few times. The chain uses TRBV6-2 or TRBV6-3 and TRBJ2-7; 9 nucleotides line up with TRBD2. CDR3 size: 13 residues. Germline assignment: CDR1 MNHEY and CDR2 SVGEGT. V shed 6 bases, J shed 2 bases, and the junction held 2 bases outside the gene matches. In DNA, the CDR3 is TGTGCCAGCAGAAGACTAGCGGCCTACGAGCAGTACTTC. Translation gives CASRRLAAYEQYF.

The rearrangement links TRBV2 to TRBJ2-7; TRBD1 agrees at 7 bases. Germline V CDR1 and CDR2: SNHLY, FYNNEI. CDR3 length: 12 amino acids. J gave up 3 bases and V 7 bases, and 3 bases lay outside the gene matches. The CDR3 nucleotides read TGTGCCAGCATAGGACAGGTCTACGAGCAGTACTTC. Residues: CASIGQVYEQYF.

This clonotype has just a few counts. The chain has TRBV4-1 and TRBJ1-5; the D gene is possibly TRBD1 (5 bases). The germline V gene has CDR1 MGHRA and CDR2 YSYEKL. The CDR3 length is 15 residues. Trimming took off 0 bases at V and 6 bases at J, with 12 bases between the two ends. CDR3 nucleotides: TGCGCCAGCAGCCAAGATAGGGGCAACGGTCAGCCCCAGCATTTT. This sequence encodes CASSQDRGNGQPQHF.

V usage is TRBV6-5 and J usage is TRBJ2-7; TRBD1 is a possible D gene (6 bases). The length of the CDR3 is 14 residues. V lost 6 bases, J lost 0 bases, and 12 bases lay in between. Germline V gene lookup returns CDR1 MNHEY and CDR2 SVGAGI. DNA for the CDR3: TGTGCCAGCAGGGATCACAGGGACTCCTACGAGCAGTACTTC. Translating it yields CASRDHRDSYEQYF.

The chain links TRBV29-1 to TRBJ1-4, with 7 nucleotides matching TRBD1. Losses at the gene ends were 3 bases for V and 10 bases for J; bases not matched to a gene: 8. This CDR3 contains 13 residues. CDR1 is SQVTM, CDR2 ANQGSEA, per germline. In DNA form, the CDR3 reads TGCAGCGTTGACTCTGACAGGGATGGAAAACTGTTTTTT. Its translation is CSVDSDRDGKLFF.

A word on this clonotype: At one boundary the junction diverges from the germline segment, which might be a read error. This chain joins TRBV12-3 or TRBV12-4 and TRBJ2-5; 8 bases fit TRBD1. The CDR3 has 15 residues. CDR3 in DNA: TGTGCCAGCAGTTTCTCCAGGGGGCTTGGGGAGACCCAGCACTTC. It specifies CASSFSRGLGETQHF.

This clonotype was picked up a small number of times. This chain uses TRBV11-2 with TRBJ2-7; 10 nucleotides align to TRBD2. V shed 5 bases, J shed 4 bases, and the junction held 5 bases outside the gene matches. CDR1 and CDR2 from the germline V gene are SGHAT and FQNNGV. The CDR3 sequence is 14 residues long. The CDR3 region has the DNA TGTGCCAGCAGCGCCCTAGCGGGAGTATACGAGCAGTACTTC. This codes for CASSALAGVYEQYF.

This clonotype has ten or more counts. The chain joins TRBV7-6 to TRBJ1-1, with D possibly TRBD1 on 5 matching bases. V was shortened by 3 bases and J by 7 bases, with 15 bases between the two germline ends. The CDR3 consists of 14 residues. Germline V gene lookup returns CDR1 SGHVS and CDR2 FNYEAQ. This CDR3 is CASSLSGAMVEAFF. The CDR3 nucleotides are TGTGCCAGCAGCTTGTCCGGGGCGATGGTTGAAGCTTTCTTT.

This clonotype has a handful of counts. This chain joins TRBV6-6 and TRBJ2-5, with 11 bases matching TRBD1. Trimming cost V 5 bases and J 4 bases; bases outside gene matches: 6. Germline CDR1 is MNHNY and CDR2 is SVGAGI (reference sequence). The CDR3 length is 15 residues. The CDR3 bases are TGTGCCAGCAGTCTCTTCGGACAGGGGGCAGAGACCCAGTACTTC. Protein: CASSLFGQGAETQYF.

V and J are TRBV29-1 and TRBJ1-1; tentative D call: TRBD1 (5 bases). Germline CDR1 SQVTM, CDR2 ANQGSEA. V dropped 2 bases and J dropped 2 bases, with 12 bases sitting between them. The CDR3 extends over 14 amino acids. For the CDR3, the DNA is TGCAGCGTTGAAATTGGGGCGGGAAACACTGAAGCTTTCTTT. Translation gives CSVEIGAGNTEAFF. The full variable domain, rest sourced from reference TRBV29-1 and TRBJ1-1, is SAVISQKPSRDICQRGTSLTIQCQVDSQVTMMFWYRQQPGQSLTLIATANQGSEATYESGFVIDKFPISRPNLTFSTLTVSNMSPEDSSIYLCSVEIGAGNTEAFFGQGTRLTVV.

This clonotype was counted only a few times. This chain uses TRBV29-1 with TRBJ1-2; maybe TRBD1 (5 bases). V shed 5 bases and J shed 2 bases, with 18 bases lying between them. The CDR3 loop spans 15 amino acids. The germline gives CDR1 SQVTM, CDR2 ANQGSEA. CDR3 protein: CSVTLGQGDNYGYTF. CDR3 sequence (DNA): TGCAGCGTTACCCTCGGGCAGGGCGACAACTATGGCTACACCTTC.

A word on this clonotype: The junction differs from germline at one of its ends, possibly a read error. V usage is TRBV12-3 or TRBV12-4 and J usage is TRBJ2-1, with TRBD2 identical over 8 bases. The CDR3 has 17 amino acids. The CDR3 sequence: CASSRSGGGISYDEQFF. In DNA, the CDR3 is TGTGCCAGCAGTCGAAGCGGGGGCGGTATCTCCTACGATGAGCAGTTCTTC.

V usage is TRBV11-3 and J usage is TRBJ2-5, with D maybe TRBD1 (5 bases). CDR1 is SGHNT and CDR2 is YENEEA in the germline V gene. This CDR3 contains 13 residues. V was clipped by 6 bases and J by 5 bases, with 13 bases between them. The CDR3 DNA reads TGTGCCAGCAGGGACGGCCCAGGGGAGACCCAGTACTTC. Encoded protein: CASRDGPGETQYF.

V gene TRBV25-1 combines with J gene TRBJ2-3; no firm D call. V dropped 3 bases and J dropped 7 bases, with 11 bases sitting between them. The germline V gene has CDR1 MGHDK and CDR2 SYGVNS. The CDR3 is 13 amino acids. CDR3 DNA: TGTGCCAGCAGTGAGGTGAAGCAAAATACGCAGTATTTT. Amino acid sequence: CASSEVKQNTQYF. Variable domain in full (rest from reference TRBV25-1 and TRBJ2-3): EADIYQTPRYLVIGTGKKITLECSQTMGHDKMYWYQQDPGMELHLIHYSYGVNSTEKGDLSSESTVSRIRTEHFPLTLESARPSHTSQYLCASSEVKQNTQYFGPGTRLTVL.

This clonotype appeared a few times. V and J are TRBV12-3 or TRBV12-4 and TRBJ1-2, with 9 bases fitting TRBD1. Losses at the gene ends were 5 bases for V and 9 bases for J; bases not matched to a gene: 7. CDR3 length equals 13 residues. The CDR3 protein is CASSDDRGRSYTF. The CDR3 region has the DNA TGTGCCAGCAGTGACGACAGGGGGAGAAGCTACACCTTC.

The chain uses TRBV4-1 and TRBJ2-1; 14 positions match TRBD2. The CDR3 extends over 15 amino acids. Per germline, CDR1 MGHRA and CDR2 YSYEKL. V gave up 0 bases and J gave up 16 bases; unmatched junction bases: 8. CDR3 DNA sequence: TGCGCCAGCAGCCAAGATCCGGGGACTAGCGGGAGTTATTTCTTC. This sequence encodes CASSQDPGTSGSYFF.

This clonotype was detected only a few times. The rearrangement joins TRBV6-2 or TRBV6-3 to TRBJ2-1; 8 positions agree with TRBD1. CDR1 MNHEY and CDR2 SVGEGT come from the germline V gene. V lost 8 bases and J lost 3; bases outside the gene matches: 3. This CDR3 has 13 residues. The CDR3 nucleotides read TGTGCCAGCGGACAGGGACTCTACAATGAGCAGTTCTTC. It specifies CASGQGLYNEQFF.

This clonotype was counted only a few times. CDR3 in amino acids: CSATHESVVV. In nucleotides, the CDR3 is TGCAGTGCTACCCATGAGAGCGTCGTCGTC. The chain joins TRBV20-1 to TRBJ2-7; D gene uncertain. The CDR3 runs to 10 residues. Germline values: CDR1 DFQATT, CDR2 SNEGSKA (reference sequence).